The rows below give T cell receptor beta chains drawn from one sample of a study of OX40 agonist ivuxolimab in advanced cancers. The data were produced by immunoSEQ multiplex PCR, yet TCRdb's version contains in-frame clones alone and is incomplete. The table records approximately 99,000 clones, less than 95% of them present only once. The source was CD4+ or CD8+ T cells sorted from blood, collected in a trial of the OX40 agonist ivuxolimab. The receptors were gathered from an adult with an advanced solid tumor such as melanoma, head and neck, liver or kidney cancer. Both conserved end residues are part of each CDR3. The order of the fields is clone size, D gene, J gene, V gene, CDR3 protein, CDR3 DNA. The D gene is left open where the match is weak. Size is omitted from some rows. Given values are once, few, many or a class for expanded clones.

clone_size: .
d_call: .
j_call: TRBJ2-3
v_call: TRBV5-1
cdr3_aa: CASRWQGEGDTQYF
cdr3_nt: TGCGCCAGCAGGTGGCAGGGGGAGGGTGATACGCAGTATTTT

clone_size: .
d_call: .
j_call: TRBJ2-5
v_call: TRBV10-3
cdr3_aa: CAISEMVQTQYF
cdr3_nt: TGTGCCATCAGCGAGATGGTACAGACCCAGTACTTC

clone_size: .
d_call: TRBD1
j_call: TRBJ2-2
v_call: TRBV6-5
cdr3_aa: CASLRTGGSGELFF
cdr3_nt: TGTGCCAGCCTAAGGACAGGGGGGTCCGGGGAGCTGTTTTTT

clone_size: .
d_call: .
j_call: TRBJ2-7
v_call: TRBV21-1
cdr3_aa: CASSHRGTGDHEQYF
cdr3_nt: TGTGCCAGCAGCCATAGGGGGACAGGGGACCACGAGCAGTACTTC

clone_size: .
d_call: TRBD1
j_call: TRBJ2-5
v_call: TRBV5-6
cdr3_aa: CASSLAQGKETQYF
cdr3_nt: TGTGCCAGCAGCTTGGCACAGGGGAAAGAGACCCAGTACTTC

clone_size: .
d_call: TRBD2
j_call: TRBJ2-5
v_call: TRBV7-8
cdr3_aa: CASSLRLAGGVRETQYF
cdr3_nt: TGTGCCAGCAGCCTACGACTAGCGGGAGGGGTTAGGGAGACCCAATACTTC

clone_size: .
d_call: .
j_call: TRBJ1-6
v_call: TRBV5-4
cdr3_aa: CASTYPGAHRDSPLHF
cdr3_nt: TGTGCCAGCACCTATCCGGGAGCCCATAGGGATTCACCCCTCCACTTT

clone_size: .
d_call: TRBD1
j_call: TRBJ1-2
v_call: TRBV15
cdr3_aa: CATSRGGWDSLYGYGYTF
cdr3_nt: TGTGCCACCAGCAGGGGGGGCTGGGACAGCCTCTATGGCTATGGCTACACCTTC

clone_size: .
d_call: TRBD2
j_call: TRBJ2-5
v_call: TRBV5-1
cdr3_aa: CASSFTTSGGQPWETQYF
cdr3_nt: TGCGCCAGCAGCTTCACAACTAGCGGGGGCCAACCATGGGAGACCCAGTACTTC

clone_size: once
d_call: .
j_call: TRBJ2-1
v_call: TRBV18
cdr3_aa: CASSPRRDHNEQFF
cdr3_nt: TGTGCCAGCTCACCACGCAGGGATCACAATGAGCAGTTCTTC

clone_size: .
d_call: TRBD1
j_call: TRBJ2-2
v_call: TRBV19
cdr3_aa: CASRHIIRQGATGELFF
cdr3_nt: TGTGCCAGTAGACACATCATCCGACAGGGCGCAACCGGGGAGCTGTTTTTT

clone_size: .
d_call: .
j_call: TRBJ2-1
v_call: TRBV6-1
cdr3_aa: CASSVGDSHNEQFF
cdr3_nt: TGTGCCAGCAGTGTGGGGGATTCCCACAATGAGCAGTTCTTC

clone_size: .
d_call: .
j_call: TRBJ1-2
v_call: TRBV18
cdr3_aa: CASSPDSSYGYTF
cdr3_nt: TGTGCCAGCTCACCCGACAGTAGCTATGGCTACACCTTC

clone_size: .
d_call: .
j_call: TRBJ2-7
v_call: TRBV27
cdr3_aa: CASSLGHAHEQYF
cdr3_nt: TGTGCCAGCAGTTTGGGACATGCCCACGAGCAGTACTTC

clone_size: .
d_call: .
j_call: TRBJ2-1
v_call: TRBV7-3
cdr3_aa: CASSLGRHLNEQFF
cdr3_nt: TGTGCCAGCAGCTTAGGTCGACACCTCAATGAGCAGTTCTTC

clone_size: .
d_call: .
j_call: TRBJ1-1
v_call: TRBV6-5
cdr3_aa: CASSVQGTSNTEAFF
cdr3_nt: TGTGCCAGCAGTGTCCAAGGGACATCAAACACTGAAGCTTTCTTT

clone_size: .
d_call: .
j_call: TRBJ2-2
v_call: TRBV19
cdr3_aa: CASSPGQYTGELFF
cdr3_nt: TGTGCCAGTAGTCCCGGACAGTACACCGGGGAGCTGTTTTTT

clone_size: once
d_call: TRBD1
j_call: TRBJ2-2
v_call: TRBV5-4
cdr3_aa: CASSLLHMGQGNTGELFF
cdr3_nt: TGTGCCAGCAGCCTCCTTCACATGGGACAGGGCAACACCGGGGAGCTGTTTTTT

clone_size: .
d_call: TRBD1
j_call: TRBJ1-3
v_call: TRBV19
cdr3_aa: CATHGTALSPVYF
cdr3_nt: TGTGCCACCCATGGGACAGCCCTTTCGCCCGTATATTTT

clone_size: .
d_call: .
j_call: TRBJ2-3
v_call: TRBV4-1
cdr3_aa: CASSQVVISTDTQYF
cdr3_nt: TGCGCCAGCAGCCAAGTGGTTATCAGCACAGATACGCAGTATTTT

clone_size: .
d_call: .
j_call: TRBJ2-7
v_call: TRBV5-3
cdr3_aa: CARRDAGRYYEQYF
cdr3_nt: TGTGCCAGAAGAGACGCGGGACGGTACTACGAGCAGTACTTC

clone_size: .
d_call: TRBD2
j_call: TRBJ2-3
v_call: TRBV4-1
cdr3_aa: CASSQLGLAGVADTQYF
cdr3_nt: TGCGCCAGCAGCCAGCTTGGACTAGCGGGAGTTGCAGATACGCAGTATTTT

clone_size: .
d_call: .
j_call: TRBJ2-2
v_call: TRBV25-1
cdr3_aa: CASSVRAGGELFF
cdr3_nt: TGTGCCAGCAGTGTCCGGGCCGGCGGGGAGCTGTTTTTT

clone_size: .
d_call: TRBD1
j_call: TRBJ1-2
v_call: TRBV19
cdr3_aa: CASSIQGDGYTF
cdr3_nt: TGTGCCAGTAGTATCCAGGGGGATGGCTACACCTTC

clone_size: .
d_call: TRBD1
j_call: TRBJ1-1
v_call: TRBV10-1
cdr3_aa: CASSEALDREVVFF
cdr3_nt: TGCGCCAGCAGTGAGGCGCTCGACAGGGAAGTGGTTTTCTTT

clone_size: .
d_call: TRBD1
j_call: TRBJ1-1
v_call: TRBV7-2
cdr3_aa: CASSAQGAYTEAFF
cdr3_nt: TGTGCCAGCAGCGCACAGGGGGCTTATACTGAAGCTTTCTTT

clone_size: .
d_call: .
j_call: TRBJ2-1
v_call: TRBV11-2
cdr3_aa: CASSLYLNEQFF
cdr3_nt: TGTGCCAGCAGCCTGTACCTTAATGAGCAGTTCTTC

clone_size: once
d_call: .
j_call: TRBJ1-1
v_call: TRBV4-1
cdr3_aa: CASSQSRGRAEAFF
cdr3_nt: TGCGCCAGCAGCCAATCGCGGGGGCGTGCTGAAGCTTTCTTT

clone_size: .
d_call: TRBD1
j_call: TRBJ1-2
v_call: TRBV18
cdr3_aa: CASSPGVQGAKQGYTF
cdr3_nt: TGTGCCAGCTCACCCGGCGTACAGGGGGCGAAACAGGGCTACACCTTC

clone_size: .
d_call: .
j_call: TRBJ1-5
v_call: TRBV4-3
cdr3_aa: CASSHEAYSNQPQHF
cdr3_nt: TGCGCCAGCAGCCACGAAGCTTATAGCAATCAGCCCCAGCATTTT

clone_size: .
d_call: .
j_call: TRBJ1-1
v_call: TRBV7-9
cdr3_aa: CAPRGMNTEAFF
cdr3_nt: TGTGCCCCCCGGGGAATGAACACTGAAGCTTTCTTT

clone_size: .
d_call: .
j_call: TRBJ1-5
v_call: TRBV19
cdr3_aa: CASSIPYGGSDSNQPQHF
cdr3_nt: TGTGCCAGTAGCATCCCATACGGGGGGTCTGACAGCAATCAGCCCCAGCATTTT

clone_size: .
d_call: .
j_call: TRBJ2-3
v_call: TRBV2
cdr3_aa: CASSDLGQELRGAGGPLADTQYF
cdr3_nt: TGTGCCAGCAGTGACCTGGGACAGGAGCTTCGTGGGGCGGGGGGGCCCCTTGCAGATACGCAGTATTTT